The TCR beta chain described here comes from a study of blood T cell repertoires in COVID-19. At the level of the study: Both acute and convalescent COVID-19 samples were obtained from the United States, Italy and Spain. Sources were T cells, B-cell-depleted T cells, or PBMCs; the material itself was cDNA or gDNA.

In the study's own analysis: Amplification of reference gene primers provided the estimated nucleated cell counts. The repertoire was sequenced with immunoSEQ multiplex PCR; TCRdb's copy has only in-frame clones and lacks some. V and J calls and clone size come straight from that table; D and trimming were deduced from the DNA. This table has some 190,000 clones, around 82% appearing once. Participant ages covered about 18 to 89 years across about 22 US areas. Germline lookup yields CDR1 SGDLS and CDR2 YYNGEE. Trimming pared 2 bases from V and 7 bases from J, leaving 12 bases between. The CDR3 runs to 13 residues.

The source material was PBMCs or T cells enriched from blood (not recorded which). The receptor was derived from a man younger than 45 with acute COVID-19. The chain carries TRBV9 and TRBJ1-1; D perhaps matches TRBD1 (6 bases). The CDR3 nucleotides read TGTGCCAGCAGCGTGTTGACAGGTCATGAAGCTTTCTTT. Its translation is CASSVLTGHEAFF.